This TCR beta chain was profiled in a study of cytomegalovirus exposure and HLA in healthy donors. V was shortened by 3 bases and J by 2 bases, with 4 bases between the two germline ends. The CDR3 contains 12 residues. CDR1 and CDR2 from the germline V gene are LNHDA and SQIVND (reference sequence). Regarding this clone: Its antigen is unknown.

Primers: 60 Vbeta forward and 13 Jbeta reverse. Authors' analysis steps: Per a later analysis, the number of unique TCR beta chains was 75 million to 90 million, of which about 11 million were shared. Produced via immunoSEQ multiplex PCR; TCRdb's table is partial and in-frame only. V, J and clone size are taken as reported in that table, and D and trimming were inferred from the DNA itself. The sample consists of around 150,000 clones, roughly 79% of them appearing once. The study's findings and limits: An analysis done earlier found most TCR beta V segments productive about 87% or about 30% of the time. A likely sequencing artifact accounted for one observed cluster of highly shared sequence variants.

Whereas donors were nominally healthy upon sampling, unrecorded immune exposures were probable. Input material: PBMCs. The TCR comes from a woman in her 40s in good health and CMV-seronegative. The chain employs TRBV19 and TRBJ1-1; D is unresolved. As DNA, the CDR3 is TGTGCCAGTAGTATCTTCAACACTGAAGCTTTCTTT. Protein: CASSIFNTEAFF.